This T cell receptor beta chain was recovered during a study of CD8+ T cells in alopecia areata. Stated treatment: oral pan-JAK inhibitor, 5-10 mg twice daily. The germline V gene encodes CDR1 SGHVS and CDR2 FQNEAQ. There are 15 residues in the CDR3. The V segment lost 5 bases and the J segment 2 bases; nucleotides outside the gene matches: 8. cDNA serving as the sequencing template came from extracted, reverse transcribed RNA. Produced via immunoSEQ multiplex PCR; TCRdb's table is partial and in-frame only. The sample includes roughly 200,000 clones, 45% to 65% of them seen just once. The sample was CD4+ T cells sorted from blood, taken at week 4, from a patient treated with tofacitinib. The genes are TRBV7-8 and TRBJ2-5, with 7 bases identical to TRBD1. The clonotype comes from a human donor with alopecia areata. For the CDR3, the DNA is TGTGCCAGCAGCCCGTACCGGGACAGACAAGAGACCCAGTACTTC. Its translation: CASSPYRDRQETQYF.